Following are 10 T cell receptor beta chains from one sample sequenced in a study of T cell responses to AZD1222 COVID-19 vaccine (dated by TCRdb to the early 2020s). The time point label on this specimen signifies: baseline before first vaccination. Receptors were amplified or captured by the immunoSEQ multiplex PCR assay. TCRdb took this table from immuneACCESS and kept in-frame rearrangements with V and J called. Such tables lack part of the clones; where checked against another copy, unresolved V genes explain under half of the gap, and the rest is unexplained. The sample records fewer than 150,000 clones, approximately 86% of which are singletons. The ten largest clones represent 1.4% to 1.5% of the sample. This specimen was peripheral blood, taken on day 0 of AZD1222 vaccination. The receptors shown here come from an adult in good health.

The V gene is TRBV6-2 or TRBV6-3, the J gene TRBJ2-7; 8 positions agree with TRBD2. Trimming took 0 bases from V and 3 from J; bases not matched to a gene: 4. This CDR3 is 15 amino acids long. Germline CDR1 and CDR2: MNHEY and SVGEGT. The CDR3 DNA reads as TGTGCCAGCAGTTACTCGAAGGCGGGGGGCTACGAGCAGTACTTC. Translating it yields CASSYSKAGGYEQYF.

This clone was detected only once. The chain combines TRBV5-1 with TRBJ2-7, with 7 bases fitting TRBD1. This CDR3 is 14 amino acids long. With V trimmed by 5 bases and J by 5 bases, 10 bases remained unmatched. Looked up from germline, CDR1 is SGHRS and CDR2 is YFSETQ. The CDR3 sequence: CASRQGQLLDEQYF. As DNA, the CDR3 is TGCGCCAGCAGACAGGGACAGCTTCTTGACGAGCAGTACTTC.

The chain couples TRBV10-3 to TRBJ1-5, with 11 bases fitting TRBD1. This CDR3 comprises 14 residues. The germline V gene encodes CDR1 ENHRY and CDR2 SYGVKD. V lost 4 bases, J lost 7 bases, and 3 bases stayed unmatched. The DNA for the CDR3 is TGTGCCATCAGTGGGACAGGGGGCAGGCAGCCCCAGCATTTT. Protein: CAISGTGGRQPQHF.

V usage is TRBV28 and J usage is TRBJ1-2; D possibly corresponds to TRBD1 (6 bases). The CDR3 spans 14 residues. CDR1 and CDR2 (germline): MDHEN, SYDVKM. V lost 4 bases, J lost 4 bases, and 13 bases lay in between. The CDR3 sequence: CASSYQGSSYGYTF. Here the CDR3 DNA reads TGTGCCAGCAGTTATCAGGGGAGTAGCTATGGCTACACCTTC.

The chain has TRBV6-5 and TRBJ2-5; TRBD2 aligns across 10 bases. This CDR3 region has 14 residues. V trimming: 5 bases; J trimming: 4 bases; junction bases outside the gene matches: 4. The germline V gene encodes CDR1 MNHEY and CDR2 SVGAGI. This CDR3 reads CASSPLAGVETQYF. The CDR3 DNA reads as TGTGCCAGCAGTCCTCTAGCGGGGGTAGAGACCCAGTACTTC.

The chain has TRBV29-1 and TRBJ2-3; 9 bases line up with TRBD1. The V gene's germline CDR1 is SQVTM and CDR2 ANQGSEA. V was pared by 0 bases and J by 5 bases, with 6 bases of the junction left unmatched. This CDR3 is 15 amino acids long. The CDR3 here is CSVEDPDRGLDTQYF. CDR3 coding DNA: TGCAGCGTTGAAGACCCGGACAGGGGTCTAGATACGCAGTATTTT.

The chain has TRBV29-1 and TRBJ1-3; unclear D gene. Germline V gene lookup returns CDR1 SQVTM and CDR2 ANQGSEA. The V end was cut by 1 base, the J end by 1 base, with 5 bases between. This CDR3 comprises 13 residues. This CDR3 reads CSVEGGSGNTIYF. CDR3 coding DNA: TGCAGCGTTGAAGGGGGTTCTGGAAACACCATATATTTT.

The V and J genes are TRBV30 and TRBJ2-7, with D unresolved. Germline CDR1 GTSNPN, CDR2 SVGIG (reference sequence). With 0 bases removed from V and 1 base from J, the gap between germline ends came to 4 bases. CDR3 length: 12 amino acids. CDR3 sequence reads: CAWSVASYEQYF. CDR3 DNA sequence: TGTGCCTGGAGTGTAGCTTCCTACGAGCAGTACTTC.

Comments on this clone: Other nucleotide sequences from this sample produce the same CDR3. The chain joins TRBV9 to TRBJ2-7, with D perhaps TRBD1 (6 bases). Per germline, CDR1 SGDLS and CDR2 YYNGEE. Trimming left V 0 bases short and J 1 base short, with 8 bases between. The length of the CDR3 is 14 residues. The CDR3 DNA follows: TGTGCCAGCAGCGTAGCTACAGGGTCCTACGAGCAGTACTTC. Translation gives CASSVATGSYEQYF. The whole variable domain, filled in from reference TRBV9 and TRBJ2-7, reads DSGVTQTPKHLITATGQRVTLRCSPRSGDLSVYWYQQSLDQGLQFLIQYYNGEERAKGNILERFSAQQFPDLHSELNLSSLELGDSALYFCASSVATGSYEQYFGPGTRLTVT.

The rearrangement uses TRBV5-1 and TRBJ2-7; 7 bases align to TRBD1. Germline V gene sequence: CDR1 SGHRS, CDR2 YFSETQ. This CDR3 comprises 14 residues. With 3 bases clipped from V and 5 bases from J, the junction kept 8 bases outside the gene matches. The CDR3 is CASSSITGVNEQYF. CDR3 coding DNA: TGCGCCAGCAGCTCCATAACAGGGGTCAACGAGCAGTACTTC.